The text below deals with one TCR beta chain. The CDR3 sequence is 14 residues long. CDR1 DFQATT and CDR2 SNEGSKA come from the germline V gene (reference sequence). V gave up 3 bases and J gave up 6 bases; unmatched junction bases: 8. These data are taken from a study of blood T cell repertoires in COVID-19. In the study overall: Samples came from the United States, Italy and Spain, spanning acute and convalescent COVID-19. Sources were T cells, B-cell-depleted T cells, or PBMCs; the material itself was cDNA or gDNA.

TCRdb's copy holds only in-frame clones and misses some; the assay was immunoSEQ multiplex PCR. This table holds 200,000 to 250,000 clones, around nine tenths found once. Sequences were obtained from PBMCs or T cells enriched from blood (not recorded which). This TCR was recovered from a woman younger than 45 who had been exposed to COVID-19. V usage is TRBV20-1 and J usage is TRBJ2-1, with 7 bases aligning to TRBD2. The CDR3 nucleotides read TGCAGTGCTAGTAGGTCTAGCGGATCCAATGAGCAGTTCTTC. Amino acid sequence: CSASRSSGSNEQFF.